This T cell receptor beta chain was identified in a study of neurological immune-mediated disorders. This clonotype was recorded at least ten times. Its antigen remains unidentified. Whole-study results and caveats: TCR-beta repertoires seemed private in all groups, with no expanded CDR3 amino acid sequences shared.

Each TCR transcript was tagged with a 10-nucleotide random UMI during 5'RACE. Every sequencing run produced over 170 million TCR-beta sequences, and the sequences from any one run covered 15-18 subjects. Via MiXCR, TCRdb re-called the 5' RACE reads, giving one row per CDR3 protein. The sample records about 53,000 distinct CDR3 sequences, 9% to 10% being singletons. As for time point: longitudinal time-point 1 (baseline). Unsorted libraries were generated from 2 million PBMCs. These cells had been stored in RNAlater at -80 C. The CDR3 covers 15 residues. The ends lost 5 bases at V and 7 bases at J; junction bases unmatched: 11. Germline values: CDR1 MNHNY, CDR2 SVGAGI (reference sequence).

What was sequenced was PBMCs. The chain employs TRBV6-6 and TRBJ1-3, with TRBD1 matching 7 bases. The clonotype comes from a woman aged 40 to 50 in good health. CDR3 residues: CASSTPRAGGNTIYF. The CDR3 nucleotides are TGTGCCAGCAGTACCCCTCGGGCAGGGGGGAACACCATATATTTT.